The source of this T cell receptor (beta chain) is a study of T cell changes during pregnancy in multiple sclerosis. CDR3 size: 15 residues. Per the germline V gene, CDR1 is SEHNR and CDR2 is FQNEAQ (reference sequence). With V trimmed by 2 bases and J by 5 bases, 6 bases remained unmatched. Profiling relied on immunoSEQ multiplex PCR, and the TCRdb table lists in-frame clones only, not all of them. The table records approximately 46,000 clones, 80% to 95% of them present only once. The sequence was collected from a female donor with multiple sclerosis, enrolled in a pregnancy study. The input for sequencing was CD4+ T cells from peripheral blood mononuclear cells, taken after pregnancy. V gene TRBV7-9 combines with J gene TRBJ1-5; 7 positions agree with TRBD1. CDR3 bases: TGTGCCAGCAGCTTAATGGGGACAGAAGATCAGCCCCAGCATTTT. As protein: CASSLMGTEDQPQHF.